This T cell receptor beta chain came from a study of tumor-infiltrating lymphocytes in primary liver carcinoma. This CDR3 region has 14 residues. V lost 3 bases and J lost 0, with 5 bases in between. Unsorted whole blood served as the source of blood RNA, and germline DNA was extracted as well. The investigators made TCR beta cDNA from around 530 ng total RNA, using a constant-region primer. Sequencing libraries for TCR beta derived from three nested multiplex PCR rounds that used slightly modified ARM-PCR. TRBV1-TRBV30 forward primers and a C-beta reverse primer were used in the first two PCR rounds, which each ran for 10 cycles. Each CDR3 protein gets one entry after TCRdb re-called the multiplex PCR reads with MiXCR. There are a few hundred thousand distinct CDR3 sequences in the sample; roughly three fifths occur only once, and about 15% lies in the top ten. Of note for this clonotype: The antigen remains unidentified.

Study conclusions and caveats: Samples, which were bulk and unsorted, did not allow CD4+ and CD8+ repertoires to be compared. For tumor-adjacent and tumor-blood pairs, overlap was less than that seen for tumor region pairs.

The material sequenced was peripheral blood. J is TRBJ2-2 and V is TRBV12-3 or TRBV12-4; D call uncertain. The origin of this receptor is a woman between 25 and 40 years old with primary liver carcinoma and hepatitis B virus infection. This CDR3 reads CASSFTANTGELFF. The CDR3 nucleotides read TGTGCCAGCAGTTTTACAGCGAACACCGGGGAGCTGTTTTTT.